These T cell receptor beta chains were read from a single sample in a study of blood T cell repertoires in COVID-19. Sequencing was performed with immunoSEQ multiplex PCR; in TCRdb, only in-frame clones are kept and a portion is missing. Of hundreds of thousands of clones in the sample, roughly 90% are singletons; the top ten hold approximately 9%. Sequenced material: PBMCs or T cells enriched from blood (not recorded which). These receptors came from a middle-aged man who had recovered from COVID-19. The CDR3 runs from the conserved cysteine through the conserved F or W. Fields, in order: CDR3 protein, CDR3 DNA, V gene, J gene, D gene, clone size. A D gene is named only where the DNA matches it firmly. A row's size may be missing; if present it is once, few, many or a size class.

CDR3aa: CASRAGNTGELFF; CDR3nt: TGCGCCAGCAGGGCAGGTAACACCGGGGAGCTGTTTTTT; v_gene: TRBV5-1; j_gene: TRBJ2-2; d_gene: NA; abundance: NA
CDR3aa: CASSLTTIETQYF; CDR3nt: TGTGCCAGCAGCCTAACGACTATAGAGACCCAGTACTTC; v_gene: TRBV3-1/TRBV3-2; j_gene: TRBJ2-5; d_gene: NA; abundance: NA
CDR3aa: CASSWGLAGVRTDTQYF; CDR3nt: TGTGCCAGCAGTTGGGGACTAGCGGGAGTTCGCACAGATACGCAGTATTTT; v_gene: TRBV28; j_gene: TRBJ2-3; d_gene: TRBD2; abundance: NA
CDR3aa: CASSSRGEAFF; CDR3nt: TGCGCCAGCAGCTCCCGAGGGGAAGCTTTCTTT; v_gene: TRBV5-1; j_gene: TRBJ1-1; d_gene: NA; abundance: NA
CDR3aa: CASRDRHPTSKQFF; CDR3nt: TGTGCCAGCAGGGACAGACACCCGACCTCTAAGCAGTTCTTC; v_gene: TRBV6-5; j_gene: TRBJ2-1; d_gene: NA; abundance: NA
CDR3aa: CASSARRIDTDTQYF; CDR3nt: TGTGCCAGCAGCGCCAGAAGAATTGACACAGATACGCAGTATTTT; v_gene: TRBV11-1; j_gene: TRBJ2-3; d_gene: NA; abundance: NA
CDR3aa: CASRQGRGSTDTQYF; CDR3nt: TGCGCCAGCAGACAGGGGCGGGGTAGCACAGATACGCAGTATTTT; v_gene: TRBV23-1; j_gene: TRBJ2-3; d_gene: NA; abundance: NA
CDR3aa: CASSLALGPNTEAFF; CDR3nt: TGTGCCAGCAGCTTAGCCCTGGGCCCGAACACTGAAGCTTTCTTT; v_gene: TRBV11-3; j_gene: TRBJ1-1; d_gene: NA; abundance: NA
CDR3aa: CASSLSVDYSSTDTQYF; CDR3nt: TGTGCCAGCAGTTTATCAGTCGATTATTCGAGCACAGATACGCAGTATTTT; v_gene: TRBV28; j_gene: TRBJ2-3; d_gene: NA; abundance: NA
CDR3aa: CASSLAAGGFMNTEAFF; CDR3nt: TGTGCCAGCAGCTTAGCGGCAGGGGGCTTCATGAACACTGAAGCTTTCTTT; v_gene: TRBV7-9; j_gene: TRBJ1-1; d_gene: TRBD1; abundance: NA
CDR3aa: CASSLYRAADTQYF; CDR3nt: TGTGCCAGCAGCTTGTACAGGGCAGCAGATACGCAGTATTTT; v_gene: TRBV5-5; j_gene: TRBJ2-3; d_gene: NA; abundance: NA
CDR3aa: CASSIRQGRGEQFF; CDR3nt: TGTGCCAGCAGCATCAGACAGGGAAGGGGTGAGCAGTTCTTC; v_gene: TRBV7-3; j_gene: TRBJ2-1; d_gene: TRBD1; abundance: NA
CDR3aa: CAGKRTGSINEQFF; CDR3nt: TGTGCCGGCAAAAGGACAGGGTCTATCAATGAGCAGTTCTTC; v_gene: TRBV2; j_gene: TRBJ2-1; d_gene: TRBD1; abundance: once
CDR3aa: CASSFGAGGLGETQYF; CDR3nt: TGTGCCAGCAGCTTCGGGGCCGGGGGGCTTGGAGAGACCCAGTACTTC; v_gene: TRBV11-3; j_gene: TRBJ2-5; d_gene: NA; abundance: NA
CDR3aa: CASSLAAGRSNQPQHF; CDR3nt: TGTGCCAGCAGCTTAGCGGCAGGGAGGAGCAATCAGCCCCAGCATTTT; v_gene: TRBV7-2; j_gene: TRBJ1-5; d_gene: NA; abundance: NA